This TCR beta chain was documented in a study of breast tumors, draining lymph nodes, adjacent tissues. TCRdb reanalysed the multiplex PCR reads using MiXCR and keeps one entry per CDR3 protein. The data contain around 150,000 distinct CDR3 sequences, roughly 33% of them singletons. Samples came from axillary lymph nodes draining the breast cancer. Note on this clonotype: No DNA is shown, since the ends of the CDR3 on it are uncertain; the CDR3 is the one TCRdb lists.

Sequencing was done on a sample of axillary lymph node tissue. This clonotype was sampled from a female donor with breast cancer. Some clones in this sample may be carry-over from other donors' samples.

CDR3 sequence: CASSLGWADYGYTFGSGSQETQYF. This sequence joins TRBV7-2 and TRBJ2-5; the D call of TRBD2 is as the table states it, not checked on the DNA. The CDR3 numbers 24 amino acids, ends counted. Germline V gives CDR1 SGHTA, CDR2 FQGNSA.